The T cell receptor (beta chain) under discussion was sequenced for a study of T-cell memory formation after mild COVID-19. TCRdb redid the calling of the 5' RACE reads with MiXCR, one entry per CDR3 protein. The table shows more than 110,000 distinct CDR3 sequences, with 20% to 25% occurring only once. Germline CDR1 SQVTM, CDR2 ANQGSEA. The CDR3 runs 19 residues. The count of this clonotype is one. Its ends do not fully match the called genes, so a read error is possible. Sequencing used PBMCs or a T cell subset sorted from them (not recorded which). The rearrangement joins TRBV29-1 to TRBJ2-3, with TRBD2 matching 12 bases. This clonotype was obtained from an adult woman who had mild COVID-19 (a few samples of this study predate the infection). Cell type and time point are not known. The DNA for the CDR3 is TGCAGCGCTCGAGGACTAGCGGGAACCCCCCAATCTAGCACAGATACGAAGTATTTT. Encoded protein: CSARGLAGTPQSSTDTKYF.